The source of this TCR beta chain is a study of regulatory T cells in long-lasting Graves disease. Overall study results and limits: TRBV28 was favored in persistent disease, as were TRBJ1-2 and TRBJ2-5.

Concerning this clonotype itself: Its target is unknown.

Germline V gene data show CDR1 as MGHDK and CDR2 as SYGVNS. The CDR3 is made up of 14 amino acids. After removal of 4 bases from V and 3 bases from J, the junction contained 5 bases not matched to a gene. The time point here: newly diagnosed GD, antithyroid drugs for less than 3 months. PBMC-derived RNA was used for the TCR library. Relying on iRepertoire HTBI primers and Arm-PCR of CDR3 regions, the team built TCR beta libraries. TCRdb fed the multiplex PCR reads into MiXCR, producing one record per CDR3 protein. The sample yields 450,000 to 700,000 distinct CDR3 sequences, roughly 14% seen once. This sample was shared with a second study, whose subject was T cells in Graves' hyperthyroidism and ophthalmopathy. As reported in that work: No progression to ophthalmopathy during 18 months of follow-up defined stable disease. Researchers barred patients who had uncontrolled infection, other autoimmune disease, pregnancy or lactation.

The receptor comes from a man younger than 45 with Graves disease. The chain uses TRBV25-1 and TRBJ1-1; 7 bases match TRBD1. This material consisted of peripheral blood mononuclear cells (PBMCs), taken at new diagnosis, from a patient treated with antithyroid drugs. DNA for the CDR3: TGTGCCAGCAGTGTAGGGGGCTGGGACACTGAAGCTTTCTTT. Amino acids: CASSVGGWDTEAFF.